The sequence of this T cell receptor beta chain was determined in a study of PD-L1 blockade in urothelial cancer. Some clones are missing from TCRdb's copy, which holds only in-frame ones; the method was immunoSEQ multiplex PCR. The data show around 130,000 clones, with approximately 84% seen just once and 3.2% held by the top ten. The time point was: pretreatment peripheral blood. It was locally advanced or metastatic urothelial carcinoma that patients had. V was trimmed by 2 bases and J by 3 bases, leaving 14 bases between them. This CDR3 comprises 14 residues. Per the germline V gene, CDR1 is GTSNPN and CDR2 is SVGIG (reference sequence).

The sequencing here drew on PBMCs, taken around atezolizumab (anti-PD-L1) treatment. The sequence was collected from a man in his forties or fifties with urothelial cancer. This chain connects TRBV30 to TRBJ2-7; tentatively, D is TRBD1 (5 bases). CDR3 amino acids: CAWSSFDRNYEQYF. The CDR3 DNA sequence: TGTGCCTGGAGTTCATTCGACAGAAACTACGAGCAGTACTTC.